This T cell receptor beta chain emerged from a study of cytomegalovirus exposure and HLA in healthy donors. Overall study context: Clustering assigned 70% to 85% of the approximately 400 genotyped donors to the Caucasian-associated ancestry cluster.

The primer mix had 60 Vbeta and 13 Jbeta primers. Profiling relied on immunoSEQ multiplex PCR, and the TCRdb table lists in-frame clones only, not all of them. The sample lists 40,000 to 45,000 clones, roughly 51% occurring once. On this clone itself: Its target is unknown.

Points from the study as a whole: When analyzed later, a missense DCLRE1C variant was found to be linked to TCR beta V- and J-gene trimming. TCR beta V segments were, for the most part, productive about 90% or about 30% of the time in an earlier analysis. Among TCR sequences, most were rare, though some public TCRs appeared in many donors.

CDR1 is SGHTS and CDR2 is YDEGEE in the germline V gene. Trimming removed 4 bases at V and 0 bases at J, with 17 bases between. The CDR3 is made up of 17 amino acids. This TCR derives from a man in his 60s in good health and CMV-seronegative. Sequencing was done on a sample of PBMCs. This sequence joins TRBV5-8 and TRBJ1-5, with D tentatively TRBD1 (5 bases). The CDR3 sequence: CASSAGRRGYSNQPQHF. In DNA, the CDR3 is TGTGCCAGCAGCGCGGGACGGCGCGGGTATAGCAATCAGCCCCAGCATTTT.